The present T cell receptor (beta chain) was sequenced within a study of blood T cell repertoires in COVID-19. About the research overall: Specimens from acute and convalescent COVID-19 originated in the United States, Italy and Spain. The analysed material was cDNA or gDNA that came from T cells, B-cell-depleted T cells, or PBMCs.

In the study's own analysis: How many nucleated cells were present was estimated from reference gene primer amplification. Libraries were prepared by immunoSEQ multiplex PCR; TCRdb keeps only in-frame clonotypes and omits some of them. V and J calls and clone size are copied from that table; D and trimming were computed from the DNA. This table has 200,000 or so clones, roughly 84% appearing once. The material sequenced was peripheral blood. The TCR sequence derives from a man in his fifties or sixties who had recovered from COVID-19.

DNA for the CDR3: TGTGCCAGCAGTAATACAGGGAACTATGGCTACACCTTC. Residues: CASSNTGNYGYTF. This chain connects TRBV6-1 to TRBJ1-2; D is perhaps TRBD1 (6 bases). Germline loops: CDR1 MNHNS, CDR2 SASEGT. This CDR3 is 13 amino acids long. Trimming removed 5 bases at V and 2 bases at J, with 9 bases between.